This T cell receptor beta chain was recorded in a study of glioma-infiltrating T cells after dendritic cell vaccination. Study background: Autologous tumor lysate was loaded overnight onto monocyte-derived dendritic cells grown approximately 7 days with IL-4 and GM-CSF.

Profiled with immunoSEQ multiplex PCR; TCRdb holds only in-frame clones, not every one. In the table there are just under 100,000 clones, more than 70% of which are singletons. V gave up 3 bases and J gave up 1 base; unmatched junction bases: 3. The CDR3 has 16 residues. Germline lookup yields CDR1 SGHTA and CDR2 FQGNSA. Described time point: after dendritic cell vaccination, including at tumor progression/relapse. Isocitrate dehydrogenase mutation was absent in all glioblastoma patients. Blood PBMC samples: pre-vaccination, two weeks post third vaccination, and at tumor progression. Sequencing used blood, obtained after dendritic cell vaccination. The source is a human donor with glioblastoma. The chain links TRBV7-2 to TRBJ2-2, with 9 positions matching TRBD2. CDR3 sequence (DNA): TGTGCCAGCAGCTTCTTAGCGGGAGTGAACACCGGGGAGCTGTTTTTT. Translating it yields CASSFLAGVNTGELFF.